A single sample is the source of the 26 T cell receptor beta chains below, sequenced in a study of blood T cell repertoires in COVID-19. Sequencing was performed with immunoSEQ multiplex PCR; in TCRdb, only in-frame clones are kept and a portion is missing. Here the sample spans about 180,000 clones, roughly 80% being singletons. Material for sequencing was peripheral blood. The receptor source for this set is a woman aged 65 to 85 with COVID-19, enrolled during active disease.

This chain uses TRBV10-3 with TRBJ2-7; D not resolved. This CDR3 region has 17 residues. The germline CDR1 and CDR2 sequences are ENHRY and SYGVKD. V was trimmed by 9 bases and J by 2 bases, leaving 26 bases between them. The CDR3 sequence: CAIRYPLSTENPYEQYF. Here the CDR3 DNA reads TGTGCCATTAGATACCCGCTTTCTACTGAAAACCCCTACGAGCAGTACTTC.

J is TRBJ2-7 and V is TRBV7-2; 12 positions agree with TRBD2. The J segment lost 4 bases and the V segment lost 5 bases, leaving 9 bases of the junction unmatched. The germline V gene encodes CDR1 SGHTA and CDR2 FQGNSA. The CDR3 extends over 16 amino acids. CDR3 coding DNA: TGTGCCAGCAGCATTGGACTAGCGGGACGGGGGTACGAGCAGTACTTC. As protein: CASSIGLAGRGYEQYF. Together with reference TRBV7-2 and TRBJ2-7, the CDR3 gives the full variable domain: GAGVSQSPSNKVTEKGKDVELRCDPISGHTALYWYRQSLGQGLEFLIYFQGNSAPDKSGLPSDRFSAERTGGSVSTLTIQRTQQEDSAVYLCASSIGLAGRGYEQYFGPGTRLTVT.

This rearrangement joins TRBV9 to TRBJ2-2; no clear D. V was pared by 4 bases and J by 4 bases, with 5 bases between. The CDR3 is made up of 12 amino acids. In germline, CDR1 is SGDLS, CDR2 YYNGEE. Here the CDR3 DNA reads TGTGCCAGCAGCCCTTTCACCGGGGAGCTGTTTTTT. Encoded protein: CASSPFTGELFF. Filled out from reference TRBV9 and TRBJ2-2, the complete variable domain reads DSGVTQTPKHLITATGQRVTLRCSPRSGDLSVYWYQQSLDQGLQFLIQYYNGEERAKGNILERFSAQQFPDLHSELNLSSLELGDSALYFCASSPFTGELFFGEGSRLTVL.

The V and J genes are TRBV19 and TRBJ2-1, with D possibly TRBD1 on 5 matching bases. V lost 3 bases, J lost 0 bases, and 9 bases lay in between. CDR1 LNHDA and CDR2 SQIVND come from the germline V gene (reference sequence). CDR3 length: 15 amino acids. The CDR3 reads CASSIQGSSYNEQFF. In DNA, the CDR3 is TGTGCCAGTAGTATTCAGGGTAGCTCCTACAATGAGCAGTTCTTC. Full variable domain (missing parts from reference TRBV19 and TRBJ2-1): DGGITQSPKYLFRKEGQNVTLSCEQNLNHDAMYWYRQDPGQGLRLIYYSQIVNDFQKGDIAEGYSVSREKKESFPLTVTSAQKNPTAFYLCASSIQGSSYNEQFFGPGTRLTVL.

The CDR3 nucleotides read TGTGCCAGCAGACTGGGACAAGTCGGGACCCAGTACTTC. Translating gives CASRLGQVGTQYF. The chain links TRBV2 to TRBJ2-5; TRBD1 might be the D (6 bases). Germline CDR1 is SNHLY and CDR2 is FYNNEI. This CDR3 comprises 13 residues. V was clipped by 6 bases and J by 7 bases, with 15 bases between them.

This clone was seen just once. The J gene is TRBJ2-7, the V gene TRBV11-2; D might be TRBD2 (6 bases). The V end lost 3 bases, the J end lost 0 bases, and 6 bases lay between the germline ends. CDR3 length equals 13 residues. Looked up from germline, CDR1 is SGHAT and CDR2 is FQNNGV. The CDR3 loop is CASSLTSSYEQYF. CDR3 DNA sequence: TGTGCCAGCAGCTTGACTAGCTCCTACGAGCAGTACTTC.

This clone was observed a few times. The CDR3 DNA follows: TGTGCCAGCAGCTCCGGGACAGGGTGGGAGACCCAGTACTTC. Its translation: CASSSGTGWETQYF. The V gene is TRBV6-5, the J gene TRBJ2-5, with 9 nucleotides matching TRBD1. The germline V gene has CDR1 MNHEY and CDR2 SVGAGI. V lost 6 bases and J lost 5; bases outside the gene matches: 7. This CDR3 is built from 14 residues.

This chain uses TRBV25-1 with TRBJ1-1, with D possibly matching TRBD1 (5 bases). The germline CDR1 and CDR2 sequences are MGHDK and SYGVNS. CDR3 length: 13 residues. The V gene lost 6 bases and the J gene lost 5 bases, with 13 bases spanning the gap. CDR3 sequence reads: CASRRGAATEAFF. CDR3 DNA: TGTGCCAGCAGGCGCGGGGCAGCTACTGAAGCTTTCTTT.

V and J are TRBV7-9 and TRBJ2-7; D might be TRBD2 (6 bases). Trimming cost V 5 bases and J 6 bases, with 20 bases left between them. The CDR3 runs 15 residues. In germline, CDR1 is SEHNR, CDR2 FQNEAQ (reference sequence). The CDR3 spells CASSVWASATGEQYF. The CDR3 bases are TGTGCCAGCAGCGTATGGGCTAGCGCCACCGGCGAGCAGTACTTC.

CDR3 loop: CASSLTHSDTQYF. CDR3 nucleotides: TGTGCCAGCAGCCTGACTCACTCAGATACGCAGTATTTT. This sequence joins TRBV7-2 and TRBJ2-3; D unclear. Trimming stripped 5 bases from V and 4 bases from J, with 10 bases between. CDR1 is SGHTA and CDR2 is FQGNSA in the germline V gene. The CDR3 is 13 amino acids.

The chain employs TRBV2 and TRBJ2-2; 7 bases agree with TRBD1. Germline V CDR1 and CDR2: SNHLY, FYNNEI. CDR3 length equals 14 residues. The V gene end was trimmed by 8 bases and the J gene end by 1 base; junction bases not matched to a gene: 4. Here the CDR3 DNA reads TGTGCCAGCGAAGGGGACAGGAACACCGGGGAGCTGTTTTTT. Protein sequence: CASEGDRNTGELFF.

The V gene is TRBV6-2 or TRBV6-3, the J gene TRBJ1-5, with D perhaps TRBD1 (5 bases). The ends were cut back, 6 bases at V and 7 bases at J, with 16 bases in the middle. This CDR3 contains 14 residues. Germline lookup yields CDR1 MNHEY and CDR2 SVGEGT. The CDR3 DNA reads TGTGCCAGCAGCCGCCAGGGTAGTGGACAGCCCCAGCATTTT. It codes for CASSRQGSGQPQHF.

This chain joins TRBV2 and TRBJ1-2; a weak D match, TRBD1 (5 bases). V was cut by 7 bases and J by 3 bases, with 15 bases left in between. The germline V gene has CDR1 SNHLY and CDR2 FYNNEI. The CDR3 sequence is 14 residues long. CDR3 nucleotides: TGTGCCAGCACCCTGACAGAACGGGACTATGGCTACACCTTC. Protein sequence: CASTLTERDYGYTF.

This chain links TRBV6-5 with TRBJ1-6; 7 bases align to TRBD1. Germline values: CDR1 MNHEY, CDR2 SVGAGI. V shed 6 bases and J 6 bases; nucleotides not matched to a gene: 5. This CDR3 is 14 amino acids long. The CDR3 DNA reads as TGTGCCAGCAGCTATCCAGGGGGTAATTCACCCCTCCACTTT. It yields the protein CASSYPGGNSPLHF.

V usage is TRBV7-2 and J usage is TRBJ1-5; possible D gene TRBD1, 6 bases. Germline assignment: CDR1 SGHTA and CDR2 FQGNSA. CDR3 length equals 16 residues. Between the trimmed V and J ends, which lost 1 base and 3 bases, there was a span of 13 bases. CDR3 coding DNA: TGTGCCAGCAGCTTAGAAGGCAGGGGCCTCAATCAGCCCCAGCATTTT. Its translation: CASSLEGRGLNQPQHF.

The chain carries TRBV28 and TRBJ1-4; 8 bases fit TRBD1. The germline V gene encodes CDR1 MDHEN and CDR2 SYDVKM. V trimming: 6 bases; J trimming: 3 bases; junction bases outside the gene matches: 12. The CDR3 consists of 17 residues. Here the CDR3 reads CASRTGTGPIPNEKLFF. CDR3 coding DNA: TGTGCCAGCAGGACCGGGACAGGCCCAATCCCTAATGAAAAACTGTTTTTT. Variable domain in full (rest from reference TRBV28 and TRBJ1-4): DVKVTQSSRYLVKRTGEKVFLECVQDMDHENMFWYRQDPGLGLRLIYFSYDVKMKEKGDIPEGYSVSREKKERFSLILESASTNQTSMYLCASRTGTGPIPNEKLFFGSGTQLSVL.

The chain joins TRBV27 to TRBJ2-7; 8 bases are shared with TRBD2. This CDR3 contains 17 residues. V shed 8 bases and J 0 bases; nucleotides not matched to a gene: 15. Germline loops: CDR1 MNHEY, CDR2 SMNVEV (reference sequence). The CDR3 spells CASSPGLAFLSSYEQYF. CDR3 nucleotides: TGTGCCAGCTCTCCCGGACTAGCTTTTCTAAGCTCCTACGAGCAGTACTTC.

Comments on this clone: One junction end disagrees with the germline gene, perhaps due to a read error. The chain links TRBV5-1 to TRBJ2-1, with D perhaps matching TRBD1 (5 bases). CDR1 and CDR2 from the germline V gene are SGHRS and YFSETQ. The CDR3 is made up of 17 amino acids. The CDR3 spells CASSLEAGNPPYNQQFF. DNA for the CDR3: TGCGCCAGCAGCTTGGAGGCAGGGAATCCCCCTTACAATCAGCAGTTCTTC. The whole variable domain, remainder taken from reference TRBV5-1 and TRBJ2-1, is KAGVTQTPRYLIKTRGQQVTLSCSPISGHRSVSWYQQTPGQGLQFLFEYFSETQRNKGNFPGRFSGRQFSNSRSEMNVSTLELGDSALYLCASSLEAGNPPYNQQFFGPGTRLTVL.

V and J are TRBV28 and TRBJ1-6, with TRBD1 matching over 7 bases. Germline assignment: CDR1 MDHEN and CDR2 SYDVKM. V lost 7 bases to trimming and J lost 6 bases; unmatched junction nucleotides: 6. This CDR3 has 14 residues. The CDR3 nucleotides are TGTGCCAGCACACAGGGGTACGGTAATTCACCCCTCCACTTT. Translation: CASTQGYGNSPLHF.

The V gene is TRBV19, the J gene TRBJ2-1, with 7 nucleotides matching TRBD2. CDR3 length: 17 residues. The germline gives CDR1 LNHDA, CDR2 SQIVND (reference sequence). J lost 5 bases, V lost 2 bases, and 12 bases had no gene match. CDR3 residues: CASSIRASGGFDNEQFF. Here the CDR3 DNA reads TGTGCCAGTAGTATAAGGGCTAGCGGAGGGTTCGACAATGAGCAGTTCTTC.

This rearrangement joins TRBV11-2 to TRBJ2-4; 9 bases are shared with TRBD1. With 5 bases clipped from V and 6 bases from J, the junction kept 5 bases outside the gene matches. The CDR3 has 14 amino acids. Germline-derived CDR1 and CDR2 are SGHAT and FQNNGV. CDR3 protein: CASSTGQGRNIQYF. CDR3 bases: TGTGCCAGCAGCACTGGACAGGGGAGAAACATTCAGTACTTC.

The chain recombines TRBV28 with TRBJ2-6, with D possibly TRBD2 on 7 matching bases. This CDR3 is built from 16 residues. V lost 8 bases, J lost 2 bases, and 16 bases lay in between. Per the germline V gene, CDR1 is MDHEN and CDR2 is SYDVKM. As DNA, the CDR3 is TGTGCCAGCGTCTTTGGGGGGGCGCCTGGGGCCAACGTCCTGACTTTC. Translation gives CASVFGGAPGANVLTF.

The chain uses TRBV4-2 and TRBJ2-3; D not resolved. The CDR3 is made up of 13 amino acids. Trimming cost V 3 bases and J 2 bases, with 6 bases left between them. Germline V gene sequence: CDR1 LGHNA, CDR2 YNFKEQ. CDR3 loop: CASSQQLTDTQYF. CDR3 DNA: TGTGCCAGCAGCCAGCAACTCACAGATACGCAGTATTTT.

The rearrangement joins TRBV7-2 to TRBJ2-1; TRBD2 might be the D (5 bases). CDR1 is SGHTA, CDR2 FQGNSA, per germline. The V and J ends lost 2 bases and 3 bases respectively, with 17 bases between them. CDR3 length: 17 amino acids. The DNA for the CDR3 is TGTGCCAGCAGCTTAAGGGTAGGAGCGGTTAACTACAATGAGCAGTTCTTC. This gives the protein CASSLRVGAVNYNEQFF.

The chain joins TRBV6-1 to TRBJ2-7; D perhaps matches TRBD2 (5 bases). The CDR3 is made up of 13 amino acids. In germline, CDR1 is MNHNS, CDR2 SASEGT. The ends were cut back, 2 bases at V and 0 bases at J, with 5 bases in the middle. The CDR3 spells CASSERGSYEQYF. CDR3 sequence (DNA): TGTGCCAGCAGTGAACGGGGCTCCTACGAGCAGTACTTC.

This clone was seen just once. CDR3 sequence: CATSGGQGEKLFF. In DNA form, the CDR3 reads TGTGCCACCAGCGGAGGACAGGGCGAAAAACTGTTTTTT. V is TRBV15 and J is TRBJ1-4; 8 nucleotides line up with TRBD1. CDR3 length: 13 amino acids. Trimming cost V 5 bases and J 8 bases; bases outside gene matches: 4. Looked up from germline, CDR1 is LNHNV and CDR2 is YYDKDF (reference sequence).